The source of this TCR beta chain is a study of T cells after posttransplantation cyclophosphamide. Study observations and caveats: Tissue-infiltrating T cells from skin or gut overlapped little with blood T cells. Donor CD8+ memory clones often dominated recipient blood repertoires at later times. Recipient CMV seropositivity and CMV reactivation strongly tracked TRB clonality.

Data came from immunoSEQ multiplex PCR; TCRdb stores just in-frame clones and leaves some out. This set yields tens of thousands of clones and no singletons; the top ten hold over 1.3%. This clone was seen ten or more times. The antigen is unknown. With 1 base clipped from V and 5 bases from J, the junction kept 7 bases outside the gene matches. This CDR3 is built from 16 residues. CDR1 SGDLS and CDR2 YYNGEE come from the germline V gene. Sequenced sample: PBMCs. The source of this sequence is a man in his fifties or sixties in good health, CMV-negative, and a related stem cell transplant donor. V and J are TRBV9 and TRBJ2-5; TRBD2 matches at 11 bases. In DNA form, the CDR3 reads TGTGCCAGCAGCGTATCTAGCGGGGGGTTTTCGGAGACCCAGTACTTC. Protein sequence: CASSVSSGGFSETQYF.